These 23 T cell receptor beta chains share one sample of origin, sequenced in a study of cytomegalovirus exposure and HLA in healthy donors. PCR was performed using 60 Vbeta and 13 Jbeta primers. Method: immunoSEQ multiplex PCR; TCRdb's copy keeps in-frame clones and lacks some. This sample contains 130,000 to 150,000 clones. Specimen: PBMCs. Receptors originate from a male donor in good health and CMV-seronegative.

The chain recombines TRBV18 with TRBJ1-6; 9 positions agree with TRBD1. From germline, CDR1 is KGHSH and CDR2 LQKENI. There are 15 residues in the CDR3. Trimming at V came to 6 bases and at J to 6 bases, leaving 6 bases not matched to a gene. The CDR3 nucleotides read TGTGCCAGCTCCCTGCTACAGGGGGCTAATTCACCCCTCCACTTT. Encoded protein: CASSLLQGANSPLHF.

This chain joins TRBV11-2 and TRBJ1-2; 7 bases agree with TRBD1. CDR3 length: 15 amino acids. V gave up 1 base and J gave up 7 bases; unmatched junction bases: 9. CDR1 and CDR2 (germline): SGHAT, FQNNGV. For the CDR3, the DNA is TGTGCCAGCAGCTTAGTGGGAGACAGGGAGATTGGCTACACCTTC. It encodes CASSLVGDREIGYTF.

V usage is TRBV28 and J usage is TRBJ1-2; 7 bases are a match to TRBD1. The V segment lost 6 bases and the J segment 4 bases; nucleotides outside the gene matches: 11. The CDR3 has 15 residues. Germline-derived CDR1 and CDR2 are MDHEN and SYDVKM. CDR3 coding DNA: TGTGCCAGCAGGATTTCTCAGGGGGTCGGCTATGGCTACACCTTC. Translation gives CASRISQGVGYGYTF.

The chain employs TRBV13 and TRBJ1-2; D is uncertain. This CDR3 has 16 amino acids. CDR1 PRHDT and CDR2 FYEKMQ come from the germline V gene (reference sequence). Between the trimmed V and J ends, which lost 0 bases and 4 bases, there was a span of 15 bases. The CDR3 DNA reads as TGTGCCAGCAGCTTAGGGCGGGCAGGCGGGCCCTATGGCTACACCTTC. The encoded protein is CASSLGRAGGPYGYTF.

This chain uses TRBV5-1 with TRBJ1-3; 11 bases map to TRBD1. The CDR3 loop spans 19 amino acids. The trim removed 4 bases at V and 0 bases at J, leaving 12 bases unmatched. Germline V gene data show CDR1 as SGHRS and CDR2 as YFSETQ. CDR3: CASSPLSDRGPSSGNTIYF. CDR3 coding DNA: TGCGCCAGCAGCCCGCTCTCGGACAGGGGGCCAAGCTCTGGAAACACCATATATTTT.

The chain links TRBV4-1 to TRBJ1-5, with TRBD1 as a possible D gene (6 bases). The CDR3 runs 18 residues. V lost 0 bases, J lost 2 bases, and 17 bases lay in between. In germline, CDR1 is MGHRA, CDR2 YSYEKL. CDR3 nucleotide sequence: TGCGCCAGCAGCCAAGATCCTTTCGGGGGGCGACGCAATCAGCCCCAGCATTTT. It yields the protein CASSQDPFGGRRNQPQHF.

CDR3 loop: CASSWDREDEQFF. The CDR3 DNA reads TGTGCCAGCAGTTGGGACAGGGAAGATGAGCAGTTCTTC. The gene calls are TRBV6-1 and TRBJ2-1; TRBD1 matches 9 bases. Germline CDR1 is MNHNS and CDR2 is SASEGT. The CDR3 has 13 residues. V shed 5 bases and J 8 bases; nucleotides not matched to a gene: 4.

The CDR3 DNA sequence: TGTGCCAGCAGCTTAGCGCCGACAGGGACCTATGGCTACACCTTC. Its protein is CASSLAPTGTYGYTF. The chain couples TRBV7-9 to TRBJ1-2, with 7 nucleotides matching TRBD1. The V and J ends lost 0 bases and 4 bases, in that order; junction bases with no gene match: 5. The germline V gene has CDR1 SEHNR and CDR2 FQNEAQ (reference sequence). This CDR3 spans 15 amino acids.

The V call is TRBV7-9, the J call TRBJ2-7, with a possible D match to TRBD1 (6 bases). The CDR3 extends over 14 amino acids. V was cut by 1 base and J by 4 bases, with 11 bases left in between. CDR1 SEHNR and CDR2 FQNEAQ come from the germline V gene (reference sequence). CDR3 bases: TGTGCCAGCAGCTTAGGGACAGATCTTTACGAGCAGTACTTC. Its translation: CASSLGTDLYEQYF.

This chain uses TRBV27 with TRBJ2-7; the D gene is possibly TRBD2 (6 bases). Germline V gene lookup returns CDR1 MNHEY and CDR2 SMNVEV (reference sequence). Trimming shortened V by 4 bases and J by 3 bases, and 19 bases separated the two germline ends. The CDR3 contains 16 residues. DNA for the CDR3: TGTGCCAGCAGTTCCTACTCAACCCCGGGAGACTACGAGCAGTACTTC. Protein product: CASSSYSTPGDYEQYF.

Details on this clone: Because the CDR3's place on the DNA is in doubt, the DNA is left out and the CDR3 is given as listed by TCRdb. This rearrangement joins TRBV5-1 to TRBJ1-4; TRBD1, the table's D call, lacks a check against the DNA. The CDR3 has 14 amino acids, counting both end residues. The germline CDR1 and CDR2 sequences are SGHRS and YFSETQ. The CDR3 reads CASSFGTGAEKLLF.

CDR3 nucleotides: TGTGCCAGCAGTTTAGCTTTAGCGGGGCGAGGTAGTGAGCAGTTCTTC. It translates to CASSLALAGRGSEQFF. V and J are TRBV28 and TRBJ2-1; the match to TRBD2 covers 8 bases. Germline assignment: CDR1 MDHEN and CDR2 SYDVKM. With V trimmed by 2 bases and J by 9 bases, 12 bases remained unmatched. The length of the CDR3 is 16 residues.

This chain uses TRBV5-6 with TRBJ2-4, with D maybe TRBD2 (5 bases). The V end was cut by 1 base, the J end by 0 bases, with 8 bases between. The germline gives CDR1 SGHDT, CDR2 YYEEEE. The CDR3 spans 15 residues. The CDR3 loop reads CASSLSGVAKNIQYF. The CDR3 DNA is TGTGCCAGCAGCTTGAGCGGCGTAGCCAAAAACATTCAGTACTTC.

The chain couples TRBV5-1 to TRBJ1-5; D not certain. The germline V gene has CDR1 SGHRS and CDR2 YFSETQ. CDR3 length equals 14 residues. V dropped 0 bases and J dropped 5 bases, with 9 bases sitting between them. The CDR3 coding sequence is TGCGCCAGCAGCTTGGACGGGAGCTATCAGCCCCAGCATTTT. Amino acid sequence: CASSLDGSYQPQHF.

On this clone: This specimen includes other DNA sequences encoding the same CDR3. The rearrangement uses TRBV19 and TRBJ1-5, with D possibly matching TRBD1 (5 bases). The CDR3 length is 15 residues. V dropped 1 base and J dropped 4 bases, with 11 bases sitting between them. The germline V gene encodes CDR1 LNHDA and CDR2 SQIVND (reference sequence). Here the CDR3 reads CASSIVPGGNQPQHF. CDR3 bases: TGTGCCAGTAGTATAGTCCCGGGGGGGAATCAGCCCCAGCATTTT.

The V and J genes are TRBV5-4 and TRBJ1-1; D remains unclear. Trimming took 10 bases from V and 6 from J, leaving 19 bases between them. This CDR3 has 13 residues. CDR1 is SGHNT and CDR2 is YYREEE in the germline V gene (reference sequence). CDR3 bases: TGTGCCGTCAAAGCGGCGCTTACACCTGAAGCTTTCTTT. The encoded protein is CAVKAALTPEAFF.

The chain uses TRBV5-1 and TRBJ2-3; D is unclear. The CDR3 consists of 11 residues. The germline CDR1 and CDR2 sequences are SGHRS and YFSETQ. Trimming shortened V by 2 bases and J by 4 bases, and 2 bases separated the two germline ends. CDR3 sequence: CASSFADTQYF. CDR3 nucleotide sequence: TGCGCCAGCAGCTTCGCAGATACGCAGTATTTT.

This chain links TRBV19 with TRBJ1-5; D is ambiguous. Per the germline V gene, CDR1 is LNHDA and CDR2 is SQIVND (reference sequence). V was shortened by 3 bases and J by 0 bases, with 9 bases between the two germline ends. The CDR3 totals 15 residues. CDR3 bases: TGTGCCAGTAGTATGTTGACTGGTAGCAATCAGCCCCAGCATTTT. Its translation is CASSMLTGSNQPQHF. Full variable domain (remainder filled in from reference TRBV19 and TRBJ1-5): DGGITQSPKYLFRKEGQNVTLSCEQNLNHDAMYWYRQDPGQGLRLIYYSQIVNDFQKGDIAEGYSVSREKKESFPLTVTSAQKNPTAFYLCASSMLTGSNQPQHFGDGTRLSIL.

The V and J genes are TRBV2 and TRBJ2-1; 10 bases line up with TRBD1. This CDR3 is built from 17 residues. Germline CDR1 and CDR2: SNHLY and FYNNEI. J was trimmed by 1 base and V by 5 bases; bases with no gene match: 8. As DNA, the CDR3 is TGTGCCAGCAGTAAACACCGGGACAGGGGATCCTACAATGAGCAGTTCTTC. Amino acids: CASSKHRDRGSYNEQFF.

The chain couples TRBV7-6 to TRBJ2-7, with TRBD1 matching over 9 bases. The J segment lost 4 bases and the V segment lost 1 base, leaving 5 bases of the junction unmatched. The CDR3 totals 15 residues. Germline-derived CDR1 and CDR2 are SGHVS and FNYEAQ. CDR3: CASSLEGQGGYEQYF. CDR3 in DNA: TGTGCCAGCAGCTTAGAGGGACAGGGAGGATACGAGCAGTACTTC.

The V call is TRBV2, the J call TRBJ2-3; the D is unclear. The CDR3 extends over 16 amino acids. CDR1 SNHLY and CDR2 FYNNEI come from the germline V gene. Trimming removed 6 bases from V and 0 bases from J, with 16 bases in between. CDR3 sequence reads: CASREKERLSTDTQYF. The CDR3 nucleotides read TGTGCCAGCAGGGAGAAAGAGAGACTTAGCACAGATACGCAGTATTTT.

This chain joins TRBV6-5 and TRBJ2-2, with a weak D call TRBD2 (6 bases). Trimming pared 6 bases from V and 7 bases from J, leaving 9 bases between. Germline assignment: CDR1 MNHEY and CDR2 SVGAGI. The CDR3 has 12 residues. The CDR3 sequence: CASREGVGELFF. The CDR3 DNA reads as TGTGCCAGCAGGGAGGGAGTCGGGGAGCTGTTTTTT.

V usage is TRBV7-6 and J usage is TRBJ1-4; D call uncertain. CDR1 and CDR2 (germline): SGHVS, FNYEAQ. With 1 base removed from V and 0 bases from J, the gap between germline ends came to 6 bases. The CDR3 runs 15 residues. The CDR3 DNA reads as TGTGCCAGCAGCTTAGTCAGTGCAACTAATGAAAAACTGTTTTTT. This gives the protein CASSLVSATNEKLFF.